A single TCR beta chain is shown here with its context. Its antigen remains unidentified. Base qualities were left out, and no much larger clone turns up one base away. The Qiagen DNeasy kit was used to extract genomic DNA from unsorted PBMCs and from the negatively selected CD4+ and CD8+ fractions. TCR beta CDR3 regions were amplified by immunoSEQ multiplex PCR using primers annealing to V and J segments. A synthetic immune receptor repertoire was used to minimize amplification bias, and any remaining bias was removed computationally after sequencing. As for how the authors treated the data: Custom Python scripts were used to quantify repertoire diversity as the Shannon entropy index. Unsorted, CD4+ and CD8+ repertoires were analyzed separately, except in combined analyses where CD4+ and CD8+ sequences were merged in silico. Clonal expansion was defined as a frequency increase of at least 2-fold after treatment compared with C1D1, and clones undetected at baseline were assigned a pseudocount of 0.5. Singleton clones were defined as clones with 0 or 1 copy at C1D1, and non-singleton clones were defined as clones with 2 or more copies. Clones expanded in unsorted samples were annotated as CD4+, CD8+ or unknown by matching protein sequences in sorted samples from the same patient. Wilcoxon tests on paired samples were used to test changes in diversity from C1D1 to C4D1. The immuneACCESS repertoire file appears here via TCRdb, limited to in-frame rearrangements. These files lack a portion of the clones; in checked studies, under half of the deficit traces to unresolved V genes, and the cause of the others is not known. The V and J calls and clone size are taken from that table; D and trimming were inferred from the DNA. A total of over 6,000 clones appear in this sample, approximately 79% of them only once. The leading ten clones occupy over 13% of the sample.

The data stem from a study of PD-1 blockade in classical Hodgkin lymphoma (TCRdb year 2020). For context, the study as a whole: Nivolumab dosing was 3 mg/kg intravenously every 2 weeks, continuing until either disease progression or unacceptable toxicity. The study used TCR beta sequencing and CyTOF to define a peripheral blood immune signature of response to PD-1 blockade in classical Hodgkin lymphoma.

The CDR3, from cysteine to phenylalanine, totals 16 residues. This entry keeps only the CDR3 DNA: 48 bases, framed from base 1. CDR1 is given as SNHLY and CDR2 as FYNNEI, both from the germline V gene. The germline V end is reduced by 2 bases and the J end by 1 base; junction bases left unmatched: 6. The time point label corresponds to: cycle 1 day 1 (C1D1), immediately before nivolumab initiation. Every trial patient had relapsed after autologous stem cell transplantation, and cohorts A, B and C differed in prior brentuximab vedotin exposure. The trial cohort comprised 60 or so patients with relapsed/refractory classical Hodgkin lymphoma whose best overall responses were complete response, partial response or progressive disease. Single-agent nivolumab was administered to trial patients in the multi-cohort phase II CheckMate 205 trial. An independent review committee assessed best overall response by applying the 2007 International Working Group response criteria. Trial PBMCs were collected just before the start of nivolumab (C1D1) and during therapy at cycle 2 day 1 and cycle 4 day 1. Peripheral blood was collected in 8 mL Vacutainer Cell Preparation Tubes, from which PBMCs were isolated by centrifugation and then cryopreserved.

What the authors observed across the whole study: Baseline TCR diversity was reported as lower in newly diagnosed patients than in healthy donors, and lower still in relapsed/refractory patients. Trial patients achieving complete response had baseline diversity similar to newly diagnosed patients, whereas partial responders and progressors had significantly lower diversity. The study covered only a single clinical trial cohort, and the causes of the repertoire differences, possibly disease activity or prior therapy, were still not defined. Lower diversity was seen in patients whose nivolumab began less than 1 year after ASCT, and these patients were left out of later analyses so that immune reconstitution would not confound the results. By C4D1, a significant rise was seen in CD4+ TCR diversity but not in CD8+ TCR diversity (p=0.0027 vs p=0.16), and the rise was most apparent among complete responders (p=0.02).

This clonotype was obtained from a human donor with classical Hodgkin lymphoma. The sample was peripheral blood mononuclear cells (PBMCs), taken at baseline. The sequence links TRBV2 to TRBJ2-5, with 8 bases matching TRBD1. CDR3 loop: CASSEMKTGAQETQYF. The sequence in DNA is TGTGCCAGCAGTGAAATGAAGACAGGGGCCCAAGAGACCCAGTACTTC.